The table lists the clone carrying this T cell receptor beta chain with many counts. Antigen unknown. The CDR3 covers 14 residues. The germline V gene has CDR1 MNHEY and CDR2 SVGEGT. The V and J ends lost 7 bases and 6 bases, in that order; junction bases with no gene match: 9. An equimolar mix of two oligonucleotides served as the beta constant-region primer for TRBC1 and TRBC2. Four rounds of PCR amplified the ligated cDNA using nested alpha and beta constant-region primers plus SP2. A single record per CDR3 protein comes from TCRdb applying MiXCR to the UMI-ligation and nested PCR reads. The table shows some 30,000 distinct CDR3 sequences, with approximately 17% occurring only once. These data come from a study of naive and memory T cell subsets. Points from the study as a whole: There was no ground truth to check naive and memory subset results.

This TCR came from a human donor in good health. The rearrangement links TRBV6-2 or TRBV6-3 to TRBJ2-3; TRBD2 matches at 8 bases. What was sequenced was effector memory CD4+ T cells from blood. Regarding subset: effector memory, CD45RA- CD27-. CDR3 DNA: TGTGCCAGCACGGGGCTAGCGGGCGCGGATACGCAGTATTTT. Residues: CASTGLAGADTQYF.